This TCR beta chain was sequenced during a study of T-cell reconstitution after alpha-beta-depleted transplantation in children. The CDR3 extends over 15 amino acids. Germline V gives CDR1 MGHRA, CDR2 YSYEKL. V lost 2 bases and J 4 bases, leaving 15 bases between the germline ends. Preparation of the TCRbeta library was carried out with unique molecular identifiers. TCRdb fed the PCR reads into MiXCR, producing one record per CDR3 protein. The sample has 500,000 to 600,000 distinct CDR3 sequences, roughly a quarter seen once. This clonotype was picked up a small number of times. Its target is not known. Regarding the study as a whole: T-cell numbers and diversity, one year after transplant, stemmed largely from T cells that were newly produced. Roughly two months post-transplant, alpha-beta T cells reportedly originated from several hundred graft clones that had expanded. In some patients, recipient T cells and intrathymic progenitors surviving conditioning explained high day-60 diversity.

Sample: PBMCs, taken before TCRalphabeta/CD19-depleted stem cell transplant. The receptor's source is a boy younger than two with Wiskott-Aldrich syndrome, due to receive a stem cell transplant. The chain employs TRBV4-1 and TRBJ2-7, with no clear D. The CDR3, as DNA: TGCGCCAGCAGCCAATTTCAGTGGGAAGAATACGAGCAGTACTTC. Amino acid sequence: CASSQFQWEEYEQYF.